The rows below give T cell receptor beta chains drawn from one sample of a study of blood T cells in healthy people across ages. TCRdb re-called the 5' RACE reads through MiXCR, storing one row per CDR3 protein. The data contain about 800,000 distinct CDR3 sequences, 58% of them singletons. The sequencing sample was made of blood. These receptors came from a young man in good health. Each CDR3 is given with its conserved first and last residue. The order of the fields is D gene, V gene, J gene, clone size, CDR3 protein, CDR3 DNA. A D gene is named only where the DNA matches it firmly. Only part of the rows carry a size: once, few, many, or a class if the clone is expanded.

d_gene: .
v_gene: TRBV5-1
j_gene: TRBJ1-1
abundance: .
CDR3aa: CASSLEFPSTEAFF
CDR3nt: TGCGCCAGCAGCTTGGAGTTCCCGAGCACTGAAGCTTTCTTT

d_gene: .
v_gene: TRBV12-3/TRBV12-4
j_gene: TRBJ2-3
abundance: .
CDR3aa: CASSRSIGAQGDTQYF
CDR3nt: TGTGCCAGCAGCCGATCCATCGGGGCTCAGGGAGATACGCAGTATTTT

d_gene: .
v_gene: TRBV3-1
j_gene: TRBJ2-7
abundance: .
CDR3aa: CASSQDIGGVTYEQYF
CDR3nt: TGTGCCAGCAGCCAAGATATCGGTGGAGTCACCTACGAGCAGTACTTC

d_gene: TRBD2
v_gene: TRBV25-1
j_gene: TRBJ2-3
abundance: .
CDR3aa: CASSPSGGGTSGGPYTDTQYF
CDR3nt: TGTGCCAGCAGTCCGAGTGGGGGGGGGACTAGCGGGGGACCTTACACAGATACGCAGTATTTT

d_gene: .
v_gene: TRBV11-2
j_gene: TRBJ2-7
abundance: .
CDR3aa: CASSFGTGSEQYF
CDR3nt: TGTGCCAGCAGCTTCGGGACCGGGAGCGAGCAGTACTTC

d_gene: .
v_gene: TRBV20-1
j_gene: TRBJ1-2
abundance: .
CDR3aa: CSATGDRYTF
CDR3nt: TGCAGTGCTACAGGGGATAGGTACACCTTC

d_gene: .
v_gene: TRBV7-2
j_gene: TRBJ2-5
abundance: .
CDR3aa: CASSLDGFTYQQYF
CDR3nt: TGTGCCAGCAGCTTAGACGGTTTTACCTACCAGCAGTACTTC

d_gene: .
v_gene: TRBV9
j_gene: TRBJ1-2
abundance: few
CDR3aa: CASSVSGDTYGYTF
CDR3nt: TGTGCCAGCAGCGTATCCGGAGACACCTATGGCTACACCTTC

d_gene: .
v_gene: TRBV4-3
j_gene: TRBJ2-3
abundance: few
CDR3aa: CASSQGLLGGNTDTQYF
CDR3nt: TGCGCCAGCAGCCAAGGCCTACTGGGCGGGAACACAGATACGCAGTATTTT

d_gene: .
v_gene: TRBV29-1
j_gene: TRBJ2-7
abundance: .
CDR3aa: CSVEPGEKGETLYF
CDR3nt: TGCAGCGTTGAACCTGGGGAGAAGGGGGAGACCCTGTACTTC

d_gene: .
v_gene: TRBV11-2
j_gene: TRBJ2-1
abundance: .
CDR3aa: CASSLERGGEQFF
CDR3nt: TGTGCCAGCAGCTTAGAAAGGGGAGGTGAGCAGTTCTTC

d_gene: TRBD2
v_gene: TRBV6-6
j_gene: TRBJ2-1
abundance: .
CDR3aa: CASSIAGTSGSREQFF
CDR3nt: TGTGCCAGCAGTATAGCCGGGACTAGCGGGAGTCGTGAGCAGTTCTTC

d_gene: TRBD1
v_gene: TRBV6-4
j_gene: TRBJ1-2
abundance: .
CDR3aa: CASRKDRIANYGYTF
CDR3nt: TGTGCCAGCAGAAAGGACAGGATAGCTAACTATGGCTACACCTTC

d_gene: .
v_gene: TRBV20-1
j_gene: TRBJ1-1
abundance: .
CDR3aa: CSARVGGGNTEAFF
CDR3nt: TGCAGTGCTAGAGTCGGGGGCGGGAACACTGAAGCTTTCTTT

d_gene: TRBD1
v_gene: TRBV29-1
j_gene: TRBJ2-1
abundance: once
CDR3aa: CSVVLQGAEGWFF
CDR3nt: TGCAGCGTGGTGCTACAGGGGGCCGAGGGATGGTTCTTC

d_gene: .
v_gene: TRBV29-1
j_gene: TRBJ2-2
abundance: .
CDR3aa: CSVRPGGTGELLF
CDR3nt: TGCAGCGTGCGACCGGGTGGAACCGGGGAGCTGCTTTTT

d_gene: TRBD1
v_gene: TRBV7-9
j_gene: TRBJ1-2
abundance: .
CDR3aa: CASSLPGQGGSGYTF
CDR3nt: TGTGCCAGCAGCTTACCCGGACAGGGGGGGAGTGGCTACACCTTC

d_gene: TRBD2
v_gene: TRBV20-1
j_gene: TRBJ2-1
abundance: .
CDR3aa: CSASGGAVRSYNEQFF
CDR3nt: TGCAGTGCTAGCGGGGGGGCCGTTAGGTCCTACAATGAGCAGTTCTTC